This entry lists 28 T cell receptor beta chains sequenced from one sample in a study of OX40 agonist ivuxolimab in advanced cancers. Using immunoSEQ multiplex PCR, the repertoire was profiled, and TCRdb retains in-frame clones only, with some absent. The repertoire consists of 80,000 to 100,000 clones, with roughly nine tenths occurring once and the leading ten covering approximately 0.54%. The sequencing here drew on CD4+ or CD8+ T cells sorted from blood, taken in a trial of the OX40 agonist ivuxolimab. These receptors were taken from an adult with an advanced solid tumor such as melanoma, head and neck, liver or kidney cancer.

V gene TRBV2 combines with J gene TRBJ1-3; D unresolved. CDR1 is SNHLY, CDR2 FYNNEI, per germline. V was clipped by 4 bases and J by 2 bases, with 9 bases between them. CDR3 length equals 14 residues. The CDR3 sequence: CASSGRTAGNTIYF. Written as DNA, the CDR3 is TGTGCCAGCAGTGGGAGGACTGCTGGAAACACCATATATTTT.

This clone was observed a single time. The conserved phenylalanine or tryptophan is not found at the CDR3 terminus, so this likely reflects a read error. V gene TRBV7-2 combines with J gene TRBJ1-6; the match to TRBD1 covers 7 bases. Per germline, CDR1 SGHTA and CDR2 FQGNSA. The CDR3 runs 15 residues. V lost 1 base, J lost 8 bases, and 5 bases stayed unmatched. CDR3 nucleotide sequence: TGTGCCAGCAGCTTAGGGGTCAGGGGGGATTCACCCCTCCACCTT. Translated: CASSLGVRGDSPLHL.

The chain links TRBV5-1 to TRBJ2-2; no clear D gene. CDR3 size: 14 residues. Germline lookup yields CDR1 SGHRS and CDR2 YFSETQ. V lost 1 base to trimming and J lost 3 bases, with 7 bases between them. CDR3 residues: CASSLLSDTGELFF. CDR3 in DNA: TGCGCCAGCAGCTTGTTGTCAGACACCGGGGAGCTGTTTTTT.

This sequence joins TRBV5-6 and TRBJ2-4, with a possible D match to TRBD1 (5 bases). CDR1 SGHDT and CDR2 YYEEEE come from the germline V gene. The V and J ends lost 4 bases and 1 base respectively, with 12 bases between them. This CDR3 has 15 residues. In nucleotides, the CDR3 is TGTGCCAGCAGCCCGACAGATCACGCCAAAAACATTCAGTACTTC. It translates to CASSPTDHAKNIQYF.

Comments on this clone: Other nucleotide sequences in the sample specify the same CDR3. The V call is TRBV7-9, the J call TRBJ1-1; tentative D call: TRBD1 (5 bases). CDR1 SEHNR and CDR2 FQNEAQ come from the germline V gene (reference sequence). The CDR3 sequence is 13 residues long. V lost 5 bases to trimming and J lost 8 bases, with 15 bases between them. CDR3 coding DNA: TGTGCCAGCAGCCCGAAGGGACCCACCGAAGCTTTCTTT. Residues: CASSPKGPTEAFF.

The rearrangement uses TRBV4-3 and TRBJ1-2, with D unclear. CDR1 and CDR2 (germline): LGHNA, YSLEER. The CDR3 consists of 14 residues. The germline V and J ends were trimmed by 0 bases and 4 bases, with 9 bases remaining between them. The CDR3 DNA sequence: TGCGCCAGCAGCCAAGATTTTGAATTCTATGGCTACACCTTC. It specifies CASSQDFEFYGYTF.

The chain joins TRBV11-2 to TRBJ1-1, with 7 bases aligning to TRBD1. Germline CDR1 and CDR2: SGHAT and FQNNGV. V lost 8 bases and J lost 4; bases outside the gene matches: 10. The CDR3 totals 14 residues. CDR3 in DNA: TGTGCCAGCGGTACAGGGGCCTCGCTCACTGAAGCTTTCTTT. Protein: CASGTGASLTEAFF.

J is TRBJ1-4 and V is TRBV5-1; D is uncertain. V dropped 3 bases and J dropped 7 bases, with 13 bases sitting between them. Per germline, CDR1 SGHRS and CDR2 YFSETQ. The CDR3 runs to 14 residues. The CDR3: CASSSQVSGEKLFF. In nucleotides, the CDR3 is TGCGCCAGCAGCTCGCAGGTGTCCGGTGAAAAACTGTTTTTT.

The chain recombines TRBV4-1 with TRBJ2-2; a weak D match, TRBD2 (6 bases). The CDR3 totals 15 residues. V shed 4 bases and J shed 4 bases, with 13 bases lying between them. CDR1 is MGHRA, CDR2 YSYEKL, per germline. Written as DNA, the CDR3 is TGCGCCAGCAGCCTCCAGCAGCGGGCCACCGGGGAGCTGTTTTTT. This codes for CASSLQQRATGELFF.

This clone was seen more than once but under ten times. The gene calls are TRBV6-6 and TRBJ2-1, with no clear D. CDR1 and CDR2 (germline): MNHNY, SVGAGI (reference sequence). This CDR3 is built from 12 residues. With 0 bases removed from V and 10 bases from J, the gap between germline ends came to 7 bases. The CDR3 loop reads CASSYSTVEQFF. The CDR3 region has the DNA TGTGCCAGCAGTTACTCGACCGTGGAGCAGTTCTTC.

The J gene is TRBJ2-3, the V gene TRBV4-3, with 10 positions matching TRBD2. Germline V gene sequence: CDR1 LGHNA, CDR2 YSLEER. Trimming cost V 1 base and J 4 bases; bases outside gene matches: 8. This CDR3 contains 17 residues. The CDR3 region is CASSQGERSGGADTQYF. DNA of the CDR3: TGCGCCAGCAGCCAAGGGGAGAGGAGCGGGGGGGCAGATACGCAGTATTTT.

This sequence joins TRBV9 and TRBJ1-1, with D uncertain. The germline V and J ends were trimmed by 2 bases and 4 bases, with 12 bases remaining between them. The germline V gene has CDR1 SGDLS and CDR2 YYNGEE. The CDR3 covers 14 residues. CDR3 nucleotide sequence: TGTGCCAGCAGCGTCGACGGTATGGGCACTGAAGCTTTCTTT. Its protein product is CASSVDGMGTEAFF.

This clone was observed a handful of times. CDR3 coding DNA: TGTGCCAGCAGCGTAGGTTCCGGTCCCAACTACGAGCAGTACTTC. Its translation: CASSVGSGPNYEQYF. The V call is TRBV9, the J call TRBJ2-7, with D uncertain. Trimming left V 0 bases short and J 3 bases short, with 13 bases between. Germline loops: CDR1 SGDLS, CDR2 YYNGEE. This CDR3 region has 15 residues.

The chain has TRBV18 and TRBJ2-5, with 8 bases lining up with TRBD1. The CDR3 totals 13 residues. In germline, CDR1 is KGHSH, CDR2 LQKENI. V was pared by 5 bases and J by 5 bases, with 4 bases of the junction left unmatched. The CDR3 DNA reads TGTGCCAGCTCAGGACAGGGCGGGGAGACCCAGTACTTC. It yields the protein CASSGQGGETQYF.

The rearrangement uses TRBV18 and TRBJ2-7, with TRBD1 identical over 8 bases. Trimming removed 4 bases from V and 5 bases from J; junction bases left unmatched: 10. Germline-derived CDR1 and CDR2 are KGHSH and LQKENI. This CDR3 has 15 residues. The DNA of the CDR3 is TGTGCCAGCTCACTCCGACAGGGGAAGGTTGACGAGCAGTACTTC. Protein sequence: CASSLRQGKVDEQYF.

A few counts support this clone. The V call is TRBV7-2, the J call TRBJ1-5; D perhaps matches TRBD1 (5 bases). V was trimmed by 1 base and J by 11 bases, leaving 12 bases between them. The CDR3 is 13 amino acids. Germline V lookup: CDR1 SGHTA, CDR2 FQGNSA. This CDR3 is CASSLGWGSAQHF. As DNA, the CDR3 is TGTGCCAGCAGCTTAGGGTGGGGGTCGGCCCAGCATTTT.

J is TRBJ2-7 and V is TRBV7-8; D gene uncertain. The CDR3 loop spans 13 amino acids. V gave up 5 bases and J gave up 5 bases, with 13 bases separating them. Germline lookup yields CDR1 SGHVS and CDR2 FQNEAQ. The CDR3 DNA reads TGTGCCAGCAGCCCCACCCTTGCCCACGAGCAGTACTTC. Its translation: CASSPTLAHEQYF. Full variable domain (outside the CDR3, taken from reference TRBV7-8 and TRBJ2-7): GAGVSQSPRYKVAKRGQDVALRCDPISGHVSLFWYQQALGQGPEFLTYFQNEAQLDKSGLPSDRFFAERPEGSVSTLKIQRTQQEDSAVYLCASSPTLAHEQYFGPGTRLTVT.

This sequence joins TRBV6-5 and TRBJ1-1; D not resolved. The CDR3 is made up of 14 amino acids. Trimming cost V 2 bases and J 1 base, with 8 bases left between them. Germline V gene data show CDR1 as MNHEY and CDR2 as SVGAGI. CDR3 loop: CASSYNGENTEAFF. DNA for the CDR3: TGTGCCAGCAGTTACAATGGAGAGAACACTGAAGCTTTCTTT.

The J gene is TRBJ2-1, the V gene TRBV5-1; 7 nucleotides match TRBD1. There are 19 residues in the CDR3. From germline, CDR1 is SGHRS and CDR2 YFSETQ. V gave up 3 bases and J gave up 6 bases; unmatched junction bases: 21. The CDR3 DNA is TGCGCCAGCAGCTCTACAGGGGCCCAATACTCTTCATCAGTCAATGAGCAGTTCTTC. This encodes CASSSTGAQYSSSVNEQFF. Together with reference TRBV5-1 and TRBJ2-1, the CDR3 gives the full variable domain: KAGVTQTPRYLIKTRGQQVTLSCSPISGHRSVSWYQQTPGQGLQFLFEYFSETQRNKGNFPGRFSGRQFSNSRSEMNVSTLELGDSALYLCASSSTGAQYSSSVNEQFFGPGTRLTVL.

This chain connects TRBV11-2 to TRBJ1-6, with D hard to call. Trimming pared 5 bases from V and 0 bases from J, leaving 14 bases between. The CDR3 runs 17 residues. Germline CDR1 and CDR2: SGHAT and FQNNGV. The CDR3 loop is CASSTRTASSYNSPLHF. The CDR3 nucleotides are TGTGCCAGCAGCACCCGGACGGCGAGCTCCTATAATTCACCCCTCCACTTT.

The rearrangement joins TRBV19 to TRBJ1-1, with D maybe TRBD1 (6 bases). Germline V gene lookup returns CDR1 LNHDA and CDR2 SQIVND (reference sequence). V was pared by 3 bases and J by 1 base, with 12 bases between. The length of the CDR3 is 15 residues. The CDR3 nucleotides read TGTGCCAGTAGTATTGATGGACAGCCGAACACTGAAGCTTTCTTT. Encoded protein: CASSIDGQPNTEAFF.

The chain has TRBV5-5 and TRBJ1-4; TRBD1 agrees at 7 bases. Trimming cost V 4 bases and J 8 bases; bases outside gene matches: 11. Germline V gene sequence: CDR1 SGHKS, CDR2 YYEKEE (reference sequence). CDR3 length: 15 residues. CDR3 bases: TGTGCCAGCAGCCTTGACAGGGCAAGTGGAGAAAAACTGTTTTTT. Protein sequence: CASSLDRASGEKLFF.

V is TRBV4-1 and J is TRBJ2-3; D is possibly TRBD2 (5 bases). Trimming removed 4 bases from V and 4 bases from J, with 15 bases in between. This CDR3 is built from 15 residues. Germline values: CDR1 MGHRA, CDR2 YSYEKL. The CDR3 DNA reads TGCGCCAGCAGCCCCCTAACGGGGTCGCCAGATACGCAGTATTTT. It yields the protein CASSPLTGSPDTQYF.

The chain employs TRBV10-3 and TRBJ2-7, with 9 bases identical to TRBD1. J was trimmed by 3 bases and V by 4 bases; bases with no gene match: 4. The CDR3 runs 14 residues. Germline V CDR1 and CDR2: ENHRY, SYGVKD. The CDR3 DNA is TGTGCCATCAGTGGGGGACAGGGTTTCTACGAGCAGTACTTC. This codes for CAISGGQGFYEQYF.

The V gene is TRBV29-1, the J gene TRBJ2-7; D gene unclear. V dropped 3 bases and J dropped 0 bases, with 3 bases sitting between them. The CDR3 is made up of 11 amino acids. The germline gives CDR1 SQVTM, CDR2 ANQGSEA. CDR3 sequence: CSVELSYEQYF. Here the CDR3 DNA reads TGCAGCGTTGAGCTCTCCTACGAGCAGTACTTC.

The chain employs TRBV28 and TRBJ1-5; D remains ambiguous. Trimming took off 4 bases at V and 7 bases at J, with 5 bases between the two ends. The CDR3 is 11 amino acids. Germline V gene lookup returns CDR1 MDHEN and CDR2 SYDVKM. The CDR3 bases are TGTGCCAGCAGTTACACCCAGCCCCAGCATTTT. This encodes CASSYTQPQHF.

The chain joins TRBV5-1 to TRBJ2-7; no clear D gene. Trimming took 2 bases from V and 2 from J, leaving 8 bases between them. The germline gives CDR1 SGHRS, CDR2 YFSETQ. CDR3 length: 13 residues. The CDR3: CASSFQVTYEQYF. The CDR3 DNA is TGCGCCAGCAGCTTTCAGGTCACCTACGAGCAGTACTTC. Full variable domain (rest looked up from reference TRBV5-1 and TRBJ2-7): KAGVTQTPRYLIKTRGQQVTLSCSPISGHRSVSWYQQTPGQGLQFLFEYFSETQRNKGNFPGRFSGRQFSNSRSEMNVSTLELGDSALYLCASSFQVTYEQYFGPGTRLTVT.

In this sample, this clone turned up a few times. The chain links TRBV6-1 to TRBJ1-4; D call uncertain. V was clipped by 3 bases and J by 8 bases, with 10 bases between them. The germline V gene encodes CDR1 MNHNS and CDR2 SASEGT. The CDR3 runs 13 residues. The CDR3 is CASSDNSGEKLFF. The CDR3 bases are TGTGCCAGCAGTGATAACAGCGGCGAAAAACTGTTTTTT.